The text below deals with one T cell receptor (beta chain). Methods used by the authors: Amplification of reference gene primers provided the estimated nucleated cell counts. The table came from immunoSEQ multiplex PCR; TCRdb's copy has only in-frame clones and leaves some out. Clone size and V and J calls were adopted from that table, with D and trimming inferred from the DNA. The top ten hold approximately 1.5% of the sample, which has over 300,000 clones, roughly 83% seen once. The record originates from a study of blood T cell repertoires in COVID-19. Study in general: Sites across the United States, Italy and Spain contributed samples from acute and convalescent COVID-19. Sources were T cells, B-cell-depleted T cells, or PBMCs; the material itself was cDNA or gDNA.

This receptor was taken from a woman in her 50s with acute or convalescent COVID-19. The sequencing sample was made of peripheral blood.

The CDR3: CATSDRTSGASGDTQYF. The CDR3 DNA sequence: TGTGCCACCAGTGACAGGACTAGCGGGGCTTCGGGGGATACGCAGTATTTT. J is TRBJ2-3 and V is TRBV24-1, with TRBD2 matching over 12 bases. The length of the CDR3 is 17 residues. V was pared by 4 bases and J by 6 bases, with 10 bases of the junction left unmatched. In germline, CDR1 is KGHDR, CDR2 SFDVKD.